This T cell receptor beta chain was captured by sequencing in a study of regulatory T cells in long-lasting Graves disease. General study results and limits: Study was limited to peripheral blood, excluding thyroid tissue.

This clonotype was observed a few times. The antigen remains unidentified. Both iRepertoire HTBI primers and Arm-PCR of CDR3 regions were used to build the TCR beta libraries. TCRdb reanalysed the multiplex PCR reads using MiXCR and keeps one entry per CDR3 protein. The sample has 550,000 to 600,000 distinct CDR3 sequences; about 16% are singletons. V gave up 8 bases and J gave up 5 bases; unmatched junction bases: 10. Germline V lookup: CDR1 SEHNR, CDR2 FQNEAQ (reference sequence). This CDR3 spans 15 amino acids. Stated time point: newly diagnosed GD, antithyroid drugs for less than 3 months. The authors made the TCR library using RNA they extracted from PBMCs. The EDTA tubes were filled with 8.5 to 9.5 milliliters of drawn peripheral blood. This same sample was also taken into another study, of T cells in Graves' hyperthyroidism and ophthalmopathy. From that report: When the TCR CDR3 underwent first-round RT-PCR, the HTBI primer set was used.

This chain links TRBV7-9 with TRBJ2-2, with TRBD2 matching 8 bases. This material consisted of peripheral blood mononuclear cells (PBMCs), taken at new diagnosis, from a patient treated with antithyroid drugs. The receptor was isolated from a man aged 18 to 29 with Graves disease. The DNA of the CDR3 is TGTGCCAGCCGGTACTCGGGAGGGGGAACCGGGGAGCTGTTTTTT. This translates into CASRYSGGGTGELFF.